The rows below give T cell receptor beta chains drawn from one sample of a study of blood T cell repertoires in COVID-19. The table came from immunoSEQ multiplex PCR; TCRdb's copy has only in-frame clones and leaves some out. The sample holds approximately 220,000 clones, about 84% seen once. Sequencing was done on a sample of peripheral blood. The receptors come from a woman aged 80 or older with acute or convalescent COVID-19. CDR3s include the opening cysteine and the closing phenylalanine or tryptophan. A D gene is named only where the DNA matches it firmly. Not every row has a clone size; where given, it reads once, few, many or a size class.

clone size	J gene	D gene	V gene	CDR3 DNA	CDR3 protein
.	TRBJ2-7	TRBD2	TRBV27	TGTGCCAGCAGTTCACACCCAACGAGCGGGGGGTCCTCCTACGAGCAGTACTTC	CASSSHPTSGGSSYEQYF
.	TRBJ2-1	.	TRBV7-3	TGTGCCAGCAGCCCACCGGGACTCCGTGCCTACAATGAGCAGTTCTTC	CASSPPGLRAYNEQFF
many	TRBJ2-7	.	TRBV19	TGTGCCAGTAGTCTGAGGCAGGGGAATCTCTACGAGCAGTACTTC	CASSLRQGNLYEQYF
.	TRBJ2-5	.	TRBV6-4	TGTGCCAGCAGTGACGAGCTAGGCGGCGCGGAGACCCAGTACTTC	CASSDELGGAETQYF
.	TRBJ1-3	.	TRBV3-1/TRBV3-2	TGTGCCAGCAGCCAAGATCCAGCTGGAAACACCATATATTTT	CASSQDPAGNTIYF
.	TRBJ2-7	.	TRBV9	TGTGCCAGCAGCCCAAAAGGGGATAGCAACGAGCAGTACTTC	CASSPKGDSNEQYF
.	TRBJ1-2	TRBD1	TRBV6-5	TGTGCCAGCAGCCGGGACAGGGACTCTGGCTACACCTTC	CASSRDRDSGYTF
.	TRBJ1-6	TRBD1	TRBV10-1	TGCGCCAGCAGGGACAGGGGGCAGGAGGATTCACCCCTCCACTTT	CASRDRGQEDSPLHF
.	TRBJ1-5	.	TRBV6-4	TGTGCCAGCAGGGCCCGTAGCAATCAGCCCCAGCATTTT	CASRARSNQPQHF
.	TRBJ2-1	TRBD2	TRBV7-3	TGTGCCAGCAGCTCCGGACTAGCGGGAACTGAGGGGCAGTTCTTC	CASSSGLAGTEGQFF
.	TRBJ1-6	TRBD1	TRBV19	TGTGCCAGTACCGCAGGGGGCTCCTATAATTCACCCCTCCACTTT	CASTAGGSYNSPLHF
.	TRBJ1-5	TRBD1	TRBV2	TGTGCCAGCAGTGAACAGGGGGATCAGCCCCAGCATTTT	CASSEQGDQPQHF
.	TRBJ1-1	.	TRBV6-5	TGTGCCAGCAGGCCCCTCGAGGGAGGGACTGAAGCTTTCTTT	CASRPLEGGTEAFF